Sequencing of this T cell receptor beta chain was carried out in a study of blood T cell repertoires in COVID-19. Study in general: Samples taken during acute and convalescent COVID-19 were collected in the United States, Italy and Spain. The analysed material was cDNA or gDNA that came from T cells, B-cell-depleted T cells, or PBMCs.

This CDR3 has 15 residues. V gave up 3 bases and J gave up 4 bases, with 13 bases separating them. The V gene's germline CDR1 is MGHRA and CDR2 YSYEKL. Under the authors' procedure: From reference gene primer amplification, estimates of nucleated cell counts were derived. Data came from immunoSEQ multiplex PCR; TCRdb stores just in-frame clones and leaves some out. For V, J and clone size, that table is used; D and trimming come from the DNA. The profile shows approximately 240,000 clones, roughly 82% of them singletons. The rearrangement links TRBV4-1 to TRBJ1-3, with TRBD1 as a possible D gene (6 bases). Sequencing used peripheral blood. This TCR came from an elderly woman with active or convalescent COVID-19. The chain's CDR3 is CASSQDTGTGNTIYF. The CDR3 bases are TGCGCCAGCAGCCAGGATACAGGGACCGGAAACACCATATATTTT.